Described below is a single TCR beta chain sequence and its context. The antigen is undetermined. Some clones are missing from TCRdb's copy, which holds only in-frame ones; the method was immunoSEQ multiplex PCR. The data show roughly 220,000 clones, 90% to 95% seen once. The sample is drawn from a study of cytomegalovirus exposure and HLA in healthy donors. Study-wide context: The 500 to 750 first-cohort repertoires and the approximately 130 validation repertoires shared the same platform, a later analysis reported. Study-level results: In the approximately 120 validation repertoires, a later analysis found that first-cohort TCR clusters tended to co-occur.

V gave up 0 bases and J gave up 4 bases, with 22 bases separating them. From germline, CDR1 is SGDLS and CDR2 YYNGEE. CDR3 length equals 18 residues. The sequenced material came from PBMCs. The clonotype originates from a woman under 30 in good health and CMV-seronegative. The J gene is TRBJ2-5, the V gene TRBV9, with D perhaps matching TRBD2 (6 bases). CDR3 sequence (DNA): TGTGCCAGCAGCGTAGATACAGGAGAACGGGAGTTAGGAGAGACCCAGTACTTC. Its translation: CASSVDTGERELGETQYF.